These 21 T cell receptor beta chains originate from one sample sequenced in a study of T cell changes during pregnancy in multiple sclerosis. Profiling relied on immunoSEQ multiplex PCR, and the TCRdb table lists in-frame clones only, not all of them. The sample shows tens of thousands of clones, 75% to 95% of them seen only once. The material sequenced was CD8+ T cells from peripheral blood mononuclear cells, taken in the first trimester of pregnancy. The receptors come from a female donor with multiple sclerosis, enrolled in a pregnancy study.

The chain links TRBV28 to TRBJ1-2, with D possibly TRBD1 on 6 matching bases. V lost 7 bases and J lost 5, with 11 bases in between. This CDR3 has 12 residues. CDR1 is MDHEN and CDR2 is SYDVKM in the germline V gene. CDR3 residues: CASKDSSYGYTF. The CDR3 DNA reads TGTGCCAGCAAGGACAGCTCGTATGGCTACACCTTC.

V usage is TRBV7-9 and J usage is TRBJ2-1; 8 bases match TRBD1. Looked up from germline, CDR1 is SEHNR and CDR2 is FQNEAQ (reference sequence). Unmatched junction bases numbered 10, after V lost 6 bases and J lost 3 bases. CDR3 length equals 16 residues. DNA of the CDR3: TGTGCCAGCAGTCCTGGCGGGACAGGAGGCTACAATGAGCAGTTCTTC. Translating it yields CASSPGGTGGYNEQFF. The full variable domain, rest sourced from reference TRBV7-9 and TRBJ2-1, is DTGVSQNPRHKITKRGQNVTFRCDPISEHNRLYWYRQTLGQGPEFLTYFQNEAQLEKSRLLSDRFSAERPKGSFSTLEIQRTEQGDSAMYLCASSPGGTGGYNEQFFGPGTRLTVL.

The chain has TRBV5-6 and TRBJ1-5, with D possibly being TRBD1 (6 bases). Germline V gene sequence: CDR1 SGHDT, CDR2 YYEEEE. This CDR3 has 14 amino acids. The V and J ends lost 1 base and 6 bases respectively, with 11 bases between them. CDR3 DNA: TGTGCCAGCAGCTTGTGGGGGGGCGGTCAGCCCCAGCATTTT. This codes for CASSLWGGGQPQHF.

The CDR3 nucleotides are TGTGCCAGCAAGACAGTCTATAGCAATCAGCCCCAGCATTTT. It codes for CASKTVYSNQPQHF. This chain joins TRBV28 and TRBJ1-5, with D possibly TRBD1 on 5 matching bases. The CDR3 sequence is 14 residues long. V was shortened by 7 bases and J by 0 bases, with 10 bases between the two germline ends. The germline V gene has CDR1 MDHEN and CDR2 SYDVKM.

The J gene is TRBJ1-1, the V gene TRBV7-2; no clear D gene. The length of the CDR3 is 16 residues. V dropped 0 bases and J dropped 0 bases, with 11 bases sitting between them. Per the germline V gene, CDR1 is SGHTA and CDR2 is FQGNSA. For the CDR3, the DNA is TGTGCCAGCAGCTTAGCGCGGTTGGGTATGAACACTGAAGCTTTCTTT. Protein sequence: CASSLARLGMNTEAFF. Supplemented by reference TRBV7-2 and TRBJ1-1, the full variable domain reads GAGVSQSPSNKVTEKGKDVELRCDPISGHTALYWYRQSLGQGLEFLIYFQGNSAPDKSGLPSDRFSAERTGGSVSTLTIQRTQQEDSAVYLCASSLARLGMNTEAFFGQGTRLTVV.

V gene TRBV28 combines with J gene TRBJ1-2; 8 bases map to TRBD1. The CDR3 is 13 residues long. Germline V gene sequence: CDR1 MDHEN, CDR2 SYDVKM. J lost 8 bases, V lost 6 bases, and 8 bases had no gene match. This CDR3 is CASSPSTGAGYTF. In DNA form, the CDR3 reads TGTGCCAGCAGCCCATCGACAGGGGCCGGCTACACCTTC.

The V and J genes are TRBV7-9 and TRBJ2-1; 10 bases map to TRBD2. The CDR3 length is 14 residues. CDR1 and CDR2 (germline): SEHNR, FQNEAQ (reference sequence). Germline trimming cut 6 bases from V and 5 bases from J; bases unmatched to any gene: 4. The CDR3 bases are TGTGCCAGCAGGGCCGGACTAGCGGACAATGAGCAGTTCTTC. Translating gives CASRAGLADNEQFF.

V usage is TRBV5-1 and J usage is TRBJ2-1; 9 nucleotides match TRBD2. V lost 1 base to trimming and J lost 7 bases; unmatched junction nucleotides: 9. Looked up from germline, CDR1 is SGHRS and CDR2 is YFSETQ. The CDR3 is 16 amino acids. This CDR3 is CASSLRREGRPNEQFF. CDR3 DNA: TGCGCCAGCAGCTTGAGGCGGGAGGGCCGACCGAATGAGCAGTTCTTC.

This chain links TRBV28 with TRBJ1-5; possibly TRBD1 for D (5 bases). CDR3 length equals 13 residues. The ends were cut back, 6 bases at V and 5 bases at J, with 11 bases in the middle. The germline gives CDR1 MDHEN, CDR2 SYDVKM. CDR3 nucleotides: TGTGCCAGCAGCGAAGGGGTTTATCAGCCCCAGCATTTT. Protein product: CASSEGVYQPQHF.

The CDR3 DNA follows: TGCAGCGTTGCCAGGACAGGGCCCACCTACGAGCAGTACTTC. It yields the protein CSVARTGPTYEQYF. The chain has TRBV29-1 and TRBJ2-7, with 8 bases aligning to TRBD1. The CDR3 spans 14 residues. Germline-derived CDR1 and CDR2 are SQVTM and ANQGSEA. Unmatched junction bases numbered 7, after V lost 4 bases and J lost 2 bases.

This chain joins TRBV6-4 and TRBJ2-5; possibly TRBD1 for D (6 bases). The CDR3 has 13 amino acids. CDR1 is MRHNA and CDR2 is SNTAGT in the germline V gene. V lost 3 bases and J 5 bases, leaving 10 bases between the germline ends. CDR3 in DNA: TGTGCCAGCAGTGAGGGGGCGGCTGAGACCCAGTACTTC. Protein: CASSEGAAETQYF.

The V and J genes are TRBV6-5 and TRBJ1-5, with 7 nucleotides matching TRBD1. The CDR3 contains 13 residues. The trim removed 6 bases at V and 7 bases at J, leaving 6 bases unmatched. CDR1 MNHEY and CDR2 SVGAGI come from the germline V gene. The CDR3 coding sequence is TGTGCCAGCAGCTTGACAGGGAACCAGCCCCAGCATTTT. The encoded protein is CASSLTGNQPQHF.

This chain uses TRBV19 with TRBJ1-5, with 8 nucleotides matching TRBD1. CDR3 length equals 14 residues. The germline gives CDR1 LNHDA, CDR2 SQIVND (reference sequence). V lost 8 bases and J lost 1; bases outside the gene matches: 4. The CDR3 loop is CASHDRGSNQPQHF. DNA of the CDR3: TGTGCCAGTCACGACAGGGGAAGCAATCAGCCCCAGCATTTT.

This chain links TRBV11-2 with TRBJ2-7, with TRBD2 as a possible D gene (5 bases). The V gene's germline CDR1 is SGHAT and CDR2 FQNNGV. V lost 1 base and J 2 bases, leaving 15 bases between the germline ends. This CDR3 region has 16 residues. CDR3 amino acids: CASSLVPGTSPYEQYF. Here the CDR3 DNA reads TGTGCCAGCAGCTTAGTTCCGGGAACTTCACCCTACGAGCAGTACTTC.

Comment on this clone: This same CDR3 is encoded by further DNA sequences in the sample. The chain carries TRBV6-5 and TRBJ2-2; D is unresolved. The CDR3 covers 13 residues. With 0 bases removed from V and 5 bases from J, the gap between germline ends came to 4 bases. From germline, CDR1 is MNHEY and CDR2 SVGAGI. Written as DNA, the CDR3 is TGTGCCAGCAGTTACTCGAGAACCGGGGAGCTGTTTTTT. Translation gives CASSYSRTGELFF.

V is TRBV7-9 and J is TRBJ2-5; 8 nucleotides align to TRBD2. Germline assignment: CDR1 SEHNR and CDR2 FQNEAQ (reference sequence). Trimming cost V 5 bases and J 4 bases; bases outside gene matches: 6. The CDR3 has 14 amino acids. CDR3 DNA sequence: TGTGCCAGCAGCCGCCGGGGGGGCGGAGAGACCCAGTACTTC. Amino acids: CASSRRGGGETQYF.

The rearrangement links TRBV9 to TRBJ1-2, with 7 bases identical to TRBD1. Germline loops: CDR1 SGDLS, CDR2 YYNGEE. The junction had 13 bases not matched to a gene; V was cut back by 4 bases and J by 7 bases. The CDR3 is 15 amino acids. CDR3 in amino acids: CASSPSFSQGGGYTF. The CDR3 bases are TGTGCCAGCAGCCCCTCGTTCTCCCAGGGGGGTGGCTACACCTTC.

This rearrangement joins TRBV19 to TRBJ1-5; 9 positions match TRBD1. The CDR3 is made up of 15 amino acids. Trimming at V came to 4 bases and at J to 5 bases, leaving 6 bases not matched to a gene. Germline V gene sequence: CDR1 LNHDA, CDR2 SQIVND (reference sequence). CDR3 nucleotides: TGTGCCAGTAGTAGCCGGGACAGGGAGGATCAGCCCCAGCATTTT. Amino acid sequence: CASSSRDREDQPQHF. The entire variable domain, with the rest obtained from reference TRBV19 and TRBJ1-5, is as follows: DGGITQSPKYLFRKEGQNVTLSCEQNLNHDAMYWYRQDPGQGLRLIYYSQIVNDFQKGDIAEGYSVSREKKESFPLTVTSAQKNPTAFYLCASSSRDREDQPQHFGDGTRLSIL.

This chain links TRBV10-3 with TRBJ1-5; the match to TRBD1 covers 9 bases. CDR3 size: 16 residues. Germline CDR1 reads ENHRY; CDR2 reads SYGVKD. V lost 10 bases to trimming and J lost 0 bases; unmatched junction nucleotides: 10. The CDR3 reads CATWDRAIGSNQPQHF. The DNA for the CDR3 is TGTGCCACTTGGGACAGGGCTATAGGTAGCAATCAGCCCCAGCATTTT.

This clone is medium-sized (0.01 to 0.1%) in the sample. V and J are TRBV6-1 and TRBJ2-6; no clear D gene. V was clipped by 1 base and J by 3 bases, with 7 bases between them. Germline CDR1 MNHNS, CDR2 SASEGT. The CDR3 extends over 15 amino acids. This CDR3 reads CASSEGQDGANVLTF. The CDR3 bases are TGTGCCAGCAGTGAAGGGCAGGATGGGGCCAACGTCCTGACTTTC.

The genes are TRBV28 and TRBJ2-2; D is unresolved. The V and J ends lost 3 bases and 2 bases respectively, with 7 bases between them. From germline, CDR1 is MDHEN and CDR2 SYDVKM. This CDR3 comprises 14 residues. CDR3 DNA: TGTGCCAGCAGTTTCGCTAGAAACACCGGGGAGCTGTTTTTT. This translates into CASSFARNTGELFF.